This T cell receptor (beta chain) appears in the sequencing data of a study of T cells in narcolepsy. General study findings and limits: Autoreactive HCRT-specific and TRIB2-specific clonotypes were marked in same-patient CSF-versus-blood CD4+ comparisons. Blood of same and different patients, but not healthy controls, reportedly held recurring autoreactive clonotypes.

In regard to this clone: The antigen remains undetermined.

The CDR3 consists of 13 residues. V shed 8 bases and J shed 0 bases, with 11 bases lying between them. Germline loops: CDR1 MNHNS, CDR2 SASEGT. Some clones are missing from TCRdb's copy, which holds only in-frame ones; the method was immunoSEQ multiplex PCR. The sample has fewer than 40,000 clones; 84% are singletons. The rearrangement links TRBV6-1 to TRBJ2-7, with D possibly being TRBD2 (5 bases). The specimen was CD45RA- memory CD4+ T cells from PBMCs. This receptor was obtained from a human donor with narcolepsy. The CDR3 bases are TGTGCCAGCGAGGGAGCCAACTCCTACGAGCAGTACTTC. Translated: CASEGANSYEQYF.